Below are 18 T cell receptor beta chains sequenced from a single sample in a study of radiotherapy plus CTLA-4 blockade in lung cancer. Assay used: immunoSEQ multiplex PCR; TCRdb lists only in-frame clones, some missing. The sample holds roughly 68,000 clones, around 80% seen once. The sample in question was peripheral blood, obtained from a patient treated with radiotherapy plus ipilimumab. Receptors originate from a human donor with non-small cell lung cancer who had a complete response to radiotherapy plus ipilimumab.

This sequence joins TRBV19 and TRBJ2-5, with 8 bases aligning to TRBD1. Per the germline V gene, CDR1 is LNHDA and CDR2 is SQIVND (reference sequence). With 8 bases clipped from V and 0 bases from J, the junction kept 8 bases outside the gene matches. CDR3 length: 15 amino acids. The CDR3 nucleotides read TGTGCCAGTGCAGTCAGGGGGCCGTACCAAGAGACCCAGTACTTC. This gives the protein CASAVRGPYQETQYF. The variable domain in full, with the rest retrieved from reference TRBV19 and TRBJ2-5, is DGGITQSPKYLFRKEGQNVTLSCEQNLNHDAMYWYRQDPGQGLRLIYYSQIVNDFQKGDIAEGYSVSREKKESFPLTVTSAQKNPTAFYLCASAVRGPYQETQYFGPGTRLLVL.

The V gene is TRBV5-1, the J gene TRBJ2-2; unclear D gene. The CDR3 sequence is 16 residues long. Germline CDR1 and CDR2: SGHRS and YFSETQ. V shed 0 bases and J shed 1 base, with 10 bases lying between them. The CDR3 DNA is TGCGCCAGCAGCTTGGCCGAACAGAGGAACACCGGGGAGCTGTTTTTT. Translating gives CASSLAEQRNTGELFF.

This clone was seen once. The gene calls are TRBV7-2 and TRBJ1-5; D ambiguous. This CDR3 region has 17 residues. V was pared by 1 base and J by 6 bases, with 19 bases between. The germline V gene encodes CDR1 SGHTA and CDR2 FQGNSA. CDR3 protein: CASSLGSGLFEAQPQHF. CDR3 DNA: TGTGCCAGCAGCTTAGGATCGGGCCTGTTTGAAGCTCAGCCCCAGCATTTT.

In nucleotides, the CDR3 is TGCGCCAGCAGCTTGGGCCGGATTGACAATGAGCAGTTCTTC. This translates into CASSLGRIDNEQFF. The chain recombines TRBV5-1 with TRBJ2-1; D is unresolved. Trimming took off 0 bases at V and 5 bases at J, with 9 bases between the two ends. This CDR3 has 14 residues. Per the germline V gene, CDR1 is SGHRS and CDR2 is YFSETQ.

The chain couples TRBV13 to TRBJ2-1; perhaps TRBD1 as D (6 bases). The germline gives CDR1 PRHDT, CDR2 FYEKMQ (reference sequence). The CDR3 is 12 amino acids. V was cut by 1 base and J by 13 bases, with 11 bases left in between. The CDR3 coding sequence is TGTGCCAGCAGCTTAGACCAGGGGTCCCAGTTCTTC. It is translated as CASSLDQGSQFF.

The J gene is TRBJ1-1, the V gene TRBV5-1, with 9 bases identical to TRBD1. Germline V gene lookup returns CDR1 SGHRS and CDR2 YFSETQ. The J segment lost 4 bases and the V segment lost 1 base, leaving 8 bases of the junction unmatched. The CDR3 is 16 residues long. The DNA for the CDR3 is TGCGCCAGCAGCTTGAAGTACAGGGGGCAGAGCACTGAAGCTTTCTTT. Protein sequence: CASSLKYRGQSTEAFF.

The chain joins TRBV6-6 to TRBJ1-1; D gene unclear. In germline, CDR1 is MNHNY, CDR2 SVGAGI (reference sequence). V gave up 8 bases and J gave up 3 bases, with 4 bases separating them. This CDR3 is built from 10 residues. CDR3 in DNA: TGTGCCAGCCTGGACACTGAAGCTTTCTTT. This gives the protein CASLDTEAFF.

V gene TRBV6-1 combines with J gene TRBJ2-1, with D possibly being TRBD1 (6 bases). V was trimmed by 6 bases and J by 0 bases, leaving 6 bases between them. The CDR3 runs 13 residues. From germline, CDR1 is MNHNS and CDR2 SASEGT. The CDR3 reads CASRDSSYNEQFF. CDR3 DNA sequence: TGTGCCAGCAGGGACAGCTCCTACAATGAGCAGTTCTTC.

Written as DNA, the CDR3 is TGTGCCAGTAGTATAGTGGGACAGTCATACAATGAGCAGTTCTTC. Protein product: CASSIVGQSYNEQFF. The V and J genes are TRBV19 and TRBJ2-1, with TRBD1 matching 7 bases. This CDR3 has 15 residues. The J segment lost 4 bases and the V segment lost 1 base, leaving 4 bases of the junction unmatched. Germline-derived CDR1 and CDR2 are LNHDA and SQIVND (reference sequence).

CDR3 residues: CASSLELGGGTEAFF. CDR3 nucleotides: TGTGCCAGCAGCCTGGAACTGGGTGGGGGGACTGAAGCTTTCTTT. This chain links TRBV5-6 with TRBJ1-1; D perhaps matches TRBD1 (5 bases). The CDR3 length is 15 residues. V lost 4 bases, J lost 5 bases, and 18 bases lay in between. The V gene's germline CDR1 is SGHDT and CDR2 YYEEEE.

The chain uses TRBV7-2 and TRBJ1-1, with 8 bases aligning to TRBD1. Trimming removed 4 bases from V and 0 bases from J; junction bases left unmatched: 4. This CDR3 comprises 15 residues. The V gene's germline CDR1 is SGHTA and CDR2 FQGNSA. The CDR3 protein is CASSYRTGLNTEAFF. The CDR3 region has the DNA TGTGCCAGCAGCTACCGGACAGGGTTGAACACTGAAGCTTTCTTT.

The chain recombines TRBV10-3 with TRBJ2-4; D is perhaps TRBD1 (5 bases). The V gene's germline CDR1 is ENHRY and CDR2 SYGVKD. V was shortened by 5 bases and J by 8 bases, with 13 bases between the two germline ends. The CDR3 totals 13 residues. The CDR3 DNA is TGTGCCATCAGTCGAGACAGTGGGGACATTCAGTACTTC. Protein: CAISRDSGDIQYF.

Only a few counts were recorded for this clone. Additional DNA sequences in this sample encode the identical CDR3. The chain recombines TRBV19 with TRBJ1-5; 7 bases map to TRBD1. With V trimmed by 6 bases and J by 4 bases, 0 bases remained unmatched. CDR3 length equals 12 residues. Per the germline V gene, CDR1 is LNHDA and CDR2 is SQIVND (reference sequence). The DNA of the CDR3 is TGTGCCAGTAGACAGGGGAATCAGCCCCAGCATTTT. Its protein product is CASRQGNQPQHF.

The chain is built from TRBV6-5 and TRBJ1-2; no clear D. The CDR3 has 12 amino acids. With 2 bases removed from V and 6 bases from J, the gap between germline ends came to 7 bases. Germline loops: CDR1 MNHEY, CDR2 SVGAGI. The CDR3: CASSYRGNGYTF. The CDR3 nucleotides are TGTGCCAGCAGTTACCGCGGGAATGGCTACACCTTC.

The chain recombines TRBV19 with TRBJ1-4, with 9 positions matching TRBD1. CDR3 length: 15 amino acids. Germline values: CDR1 LNHDA, CDR2 SQIVND (reference sequence). V was pared by 6 bases and J by 3 bases, with 5 bases of the junction left unmatched. DNA of the CDR3: TGTGCCAGTAGGGGGACAGGGTCTCCTAATGAAAAACTGTTTTTT. It yields the protein CASRGTGSPNEKLFF. Full variable domain (missing parts from reference TRBV19 and TRBJ1-4): DGGITQSPKYLFRKEGQNVTLSCEQNLNHDAMYWYRQDPGQGLRLIYYSQIVNDFQKGDIAEGYSVSREKKESFPLTVTSAQKNPTAFYLCASRGTGSPNEKLFFGSGTQLSVL.

V usage is TRBV7-9 and J usage is TRBJ1-1; D unclear. From germline, CDR1 is SEHNR and CDR2 FQNEAQ (reference sequence). The ends were cut back, 1 base at V and 1 base at J, with 10 bases in the middle. This CDR3 is built from 15 residues. CDR3 nucleotide sequence: TGTGCCAGCAGCTTAGAGCCCGTTGGGAACACTGAAGCTTTCTTT. This encodes CASSLEPVGNTEAFF. The variable domain in full, with the rest retrieved from reference TRBV7-9 and TRBJ1-1, is DTGVSQNPRHKITKRGQNVTFRCDPISEHNRLYWYRQTLGQGPEFLTYFQNEAQLEKSRLLSDRFSAERPKGSFSTLEIQRTEQGDSAMYLCASSLEPVGNTEAFFGQGTRLTVV.

The chain combines TRBV6-1 with TRBJ2-5; D is perhaps TRBD1 or TRBD2 (6 bases each). CDR1 and CDR2 from the germline V gene are MNHNS and SASEGT. The CDR3 is 16 residues long. The germline V and J ends were trimmed by 1 base and 5 bases, with 17 bases remaining between them. The CDR3, as DNA: TGTGCCAGCAGTGAAGGGACAAGGGGGGAAGGTGAGACCCAGTACTTC. It encodes CASSEGTRGEGETQYF.

This clone appeared a few times. The genes are TRBV18 and TRBJ2-1, with 10 nucleotides matching TRBD1. With V trimmed by 3 bases and J by 6 bases, 8 bases remained unmatched. CDR1 is KGHSH, CDR2 LQKENI, per germline. This CDR3 is 16 amino acids long. In nucleotides, the CDR3 is TGTGCCAGCTCACCCCCGAGACAGGGGGCCATCAATGAGCAGTTCTTC. Protein: CASSPPRQGAINEQFF.